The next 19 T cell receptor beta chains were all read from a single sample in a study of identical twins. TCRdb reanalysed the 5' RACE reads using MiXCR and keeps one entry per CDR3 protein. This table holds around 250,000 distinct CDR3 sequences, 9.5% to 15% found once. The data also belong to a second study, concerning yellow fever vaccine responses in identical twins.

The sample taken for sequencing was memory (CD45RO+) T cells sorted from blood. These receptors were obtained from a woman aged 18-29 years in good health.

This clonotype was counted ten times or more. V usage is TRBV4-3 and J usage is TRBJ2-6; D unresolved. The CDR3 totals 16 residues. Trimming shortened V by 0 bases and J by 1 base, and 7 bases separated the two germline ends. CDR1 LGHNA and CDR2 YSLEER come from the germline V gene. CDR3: CASSQDAGSGANVLTF. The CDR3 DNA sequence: TGCGCCAGCAGCCAAGACGCCGGGTCTGGGGCCAACGTCCTGACTTTC.

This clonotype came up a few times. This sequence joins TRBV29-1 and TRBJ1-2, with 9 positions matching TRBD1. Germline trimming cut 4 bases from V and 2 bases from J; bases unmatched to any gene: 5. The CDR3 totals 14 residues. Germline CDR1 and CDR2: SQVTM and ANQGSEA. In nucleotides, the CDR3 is TGCAGCGTTGCCGGGACAGGGCGCAACTATGGCTACACCTTC. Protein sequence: CSVAGTGRNYGYTF.

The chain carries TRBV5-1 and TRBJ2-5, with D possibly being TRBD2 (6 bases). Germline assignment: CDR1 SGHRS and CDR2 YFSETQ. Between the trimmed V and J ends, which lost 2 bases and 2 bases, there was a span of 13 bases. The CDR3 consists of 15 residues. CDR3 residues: CASSFGGNSQETQYF. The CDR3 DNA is TGCGCCAGCAGCTTTGGAGGGAATTCGCAAGAGACCCAGTACTTC.

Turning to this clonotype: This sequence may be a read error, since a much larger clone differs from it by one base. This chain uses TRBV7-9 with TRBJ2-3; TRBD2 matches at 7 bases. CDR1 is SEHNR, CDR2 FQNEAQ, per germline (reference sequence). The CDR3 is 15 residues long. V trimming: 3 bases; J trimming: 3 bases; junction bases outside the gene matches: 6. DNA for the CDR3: TGTGCCAGCAGCTTTGGGGGGGGTAGAACAGATACGCAGTATTTT. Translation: CASSFGGGRTDTQYF. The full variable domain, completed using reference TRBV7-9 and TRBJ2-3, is DTGVSQNPRHKITKRGQNVTFRCDPISEHNRLYWYRQTLGQGPEFLTYFQNEAQLEKSRLLSDRFSAERPKGSFSTLEIQRTEQGDSAMYLCASSFGGGRTDTQYFGPGTRLTVL.

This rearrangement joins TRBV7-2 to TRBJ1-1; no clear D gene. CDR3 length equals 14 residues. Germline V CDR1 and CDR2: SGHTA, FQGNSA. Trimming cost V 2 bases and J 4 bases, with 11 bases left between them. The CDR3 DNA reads TGTGCCAGCAGCTTACAGGAAACGAGCACTGAAGCTTTCTTT. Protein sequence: CASSLQETSTEAFF.

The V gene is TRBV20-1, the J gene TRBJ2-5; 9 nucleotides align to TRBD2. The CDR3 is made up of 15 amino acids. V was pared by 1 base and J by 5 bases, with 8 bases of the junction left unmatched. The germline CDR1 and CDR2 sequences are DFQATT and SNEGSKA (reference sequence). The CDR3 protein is CSARVREGPRETQYF. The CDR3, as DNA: TGCAGTGCTAGAGTGCGGGAGGGCCCAAGGGAGACCCAGTACTTC.

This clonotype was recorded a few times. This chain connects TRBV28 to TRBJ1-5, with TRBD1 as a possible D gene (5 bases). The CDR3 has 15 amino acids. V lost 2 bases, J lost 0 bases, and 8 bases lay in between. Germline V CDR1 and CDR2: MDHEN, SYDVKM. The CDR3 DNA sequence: TGTGCCAGCAGTTTACGACAGTATAGCAATCAGCCCCAGCATTTT. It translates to CASSLRQYSNQPQHF.

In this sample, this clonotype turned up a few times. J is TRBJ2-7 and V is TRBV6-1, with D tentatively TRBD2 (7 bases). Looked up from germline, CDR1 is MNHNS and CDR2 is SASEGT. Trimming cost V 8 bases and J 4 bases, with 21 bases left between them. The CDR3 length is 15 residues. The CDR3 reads CASFAARGGGYEQYF. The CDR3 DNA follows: TGTGCCAGCTTCGCAGCGAGGGGGGGCGGGTACGAGCAGTACTTC.

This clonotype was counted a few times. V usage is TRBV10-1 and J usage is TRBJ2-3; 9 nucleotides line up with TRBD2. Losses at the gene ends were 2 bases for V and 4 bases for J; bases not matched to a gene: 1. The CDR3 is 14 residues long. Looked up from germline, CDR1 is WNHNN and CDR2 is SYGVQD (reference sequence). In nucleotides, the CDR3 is TGCGCCAGCAGTGAGAGCGGGAGGCCAGATACGCAGTATTTT. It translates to CASSESGRPDTQYF.

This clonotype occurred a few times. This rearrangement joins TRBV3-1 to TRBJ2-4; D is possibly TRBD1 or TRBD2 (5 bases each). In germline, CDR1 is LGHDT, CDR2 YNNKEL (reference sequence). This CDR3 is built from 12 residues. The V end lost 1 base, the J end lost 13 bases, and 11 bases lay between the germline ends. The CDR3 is CASSQVGTNQYF. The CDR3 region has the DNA TGTGCCAGCAGCCAAGTGGGGACGAACCAGTACTTC.

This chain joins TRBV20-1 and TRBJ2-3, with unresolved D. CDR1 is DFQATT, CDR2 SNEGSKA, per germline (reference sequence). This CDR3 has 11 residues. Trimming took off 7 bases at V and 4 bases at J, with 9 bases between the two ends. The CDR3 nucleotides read TGCAGTGAGGCGGCGGCAGATACGCAGTATTTT. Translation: CSEAAADTQYF.

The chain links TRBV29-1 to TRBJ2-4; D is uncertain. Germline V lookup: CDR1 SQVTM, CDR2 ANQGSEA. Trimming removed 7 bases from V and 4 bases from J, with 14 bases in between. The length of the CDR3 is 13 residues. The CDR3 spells CSAEADGKNIQYF. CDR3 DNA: TGCAGCGCCGAGGCGGACGGTAAAAACATTCAGTACTTC. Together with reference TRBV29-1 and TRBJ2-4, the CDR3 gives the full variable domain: SAVISQKPSRDICQRGTSLTIQCQVDSQVTMMFWYRQQPGQSLTLIATANQGSEATYESGFVIDKFPISRPNLTFSTLTVSNMSPEDSSIYLCSAEADGKNIQYFGAGTRLSVL.

The CDR3 region has the DNA TGTGCCAGCAGCCAAACGTTCGCGGGAGTCGGAGAGCAGTACTTC. Encoded protein: CASSQTFAGVGEQYF. The chain uses TRBV3-1 and TRBJ2-7; 7 bases align to TRBD2. Trimming took 2 bases from V and 7 from J; bases not matched to a gene: 11. The CDR3 covers 15 residues. The germline V gene has CDR1 LGHDT and CDR2 YNNKEL (reference sequence).

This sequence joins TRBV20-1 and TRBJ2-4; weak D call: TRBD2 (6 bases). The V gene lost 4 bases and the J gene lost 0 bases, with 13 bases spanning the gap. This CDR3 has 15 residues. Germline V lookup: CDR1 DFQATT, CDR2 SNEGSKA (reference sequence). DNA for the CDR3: TGCAGTGCTACCGCCCAGGGACTAGCCAAAAACATTCAGTACTTC. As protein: CSATAQGLAKNIQYF.

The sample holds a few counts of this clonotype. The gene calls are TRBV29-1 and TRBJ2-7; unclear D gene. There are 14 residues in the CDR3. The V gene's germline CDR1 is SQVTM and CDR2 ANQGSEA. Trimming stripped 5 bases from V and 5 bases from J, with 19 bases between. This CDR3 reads CSVSFSFGFNEQYF. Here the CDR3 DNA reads TGCAGCGTTTCCTTTTCGTTCGGTTTCAACGAGCAGTACTTC.

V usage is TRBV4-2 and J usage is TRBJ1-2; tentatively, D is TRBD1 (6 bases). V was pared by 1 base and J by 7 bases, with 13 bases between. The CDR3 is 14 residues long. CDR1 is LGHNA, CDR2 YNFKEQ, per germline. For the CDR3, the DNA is TGTGCCAGCAGCCAAGGGCAGGGGCTGTTTGGCTACACCTTC. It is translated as CASSQGQGLFGYTF.

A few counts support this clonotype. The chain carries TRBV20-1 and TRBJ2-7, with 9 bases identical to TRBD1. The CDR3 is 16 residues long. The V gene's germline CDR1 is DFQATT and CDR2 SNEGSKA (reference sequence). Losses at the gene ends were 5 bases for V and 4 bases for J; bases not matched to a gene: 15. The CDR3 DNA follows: TGCAGTGCTGTTATAACGGGACAGGGTGTGGGTTACGAGCAGTACTTC. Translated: CSAVITGQGVGYEQYF.

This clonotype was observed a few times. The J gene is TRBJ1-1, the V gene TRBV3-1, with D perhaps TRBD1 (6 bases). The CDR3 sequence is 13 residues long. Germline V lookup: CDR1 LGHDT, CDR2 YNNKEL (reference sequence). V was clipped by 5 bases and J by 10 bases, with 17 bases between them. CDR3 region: CASSLPNRERAFF. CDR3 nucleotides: TGTGCCAGCAGCTTGCCTAACAGGGAGAGAGCTTTCTTT.

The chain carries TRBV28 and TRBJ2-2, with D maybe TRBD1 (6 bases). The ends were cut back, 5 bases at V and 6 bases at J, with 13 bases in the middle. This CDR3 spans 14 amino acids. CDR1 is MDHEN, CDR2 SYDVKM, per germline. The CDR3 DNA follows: TGTGCCAGCAGTGTACTACAGGGATCCGGGGAGCTGTTTTTT. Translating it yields CASSVLQGSGELFF.